Below, 30 T cell receptor beta chains from the same sample are listed, as sequenced in a study of T cell responses to AZD1222 COVID-19 vaccine. Libraries were prepared by immunoSEQ multiplex PCR; TCRdb keeps only in-frame clonotypes and omits some of them. The table lists under 150,000 clones, 91% of them singletons. This specimen was peripheral blood, taken on day 0 of AZD1222 vaccination. The source is an adult in good health.

V is TRBV12-3 or TRBV12-4 and J is TRBJ2-7, with D unclear. The CDR3 runs 13 residues. V lost 8 bases, J lost 0 bases, and 11 bases lay in between. CDR3 sequence reads: CASAKTASYEQYF. The CDR3 DNA sequence: TGTGCCAGCGCGAAGACTGCCTCCTACGAGCAGTACTTC.

V usage is TRBV6-5 and J usage is TRBJ1-1; no clear D. The CDR3 consists of 12 residues. The V end was cut by 7 bases, the J end by 6 bases, with 12 bases between. Germline CDR1 is MNHEY and CDR2 is SVGAGI. This CDR3 is CASTPGVSEAFF. The CDR3 coding sequence is TGTGCCAGCACCCCTGGGGTCTCTGAAGCTTTCTTT.

The chain uses TRBV6-5 and TRBJ2-2; perhaps TRBD2 as D (5 bases). This CDR3 comprises 12 residues. Trimming removed 7 bases from V and 8 bases from J, with 11 bases in between. Germline V gives CDR1 MNHEY, CDR2 SVGAGI. The CDR3 loop reads CASTWSGGELFF. For the CDR3, the DNA is TGTGCCAGCACCTGGTCGGGGGGGGAGCTGTTTTTT.

This clone was seen once. V gene TRBV7-2 combines with J gene TRBJ1-3; 8 bases align to TRBD1. The trim removed 2 bases at V and 8 bases at J, leaving 11 bases unmatched. Per germline, CDR1 SGHTA and CDR2 FQGNSA. This CDR3 region has 16 residues. As DNA, the CDR3 is TGTGCCAGCAGCTTAAACCGGGACAGGTCTCTTCACACCATATATTTT. Translated: CASSLNRDRSLHTIYF.

This chain uses TRBV21-1 with TRBJ2-5; TRBD2 is taken as the D call from the table, unchecked against the DNA. TRBV21-1 counts as a pseudogene. CDR3 size: 17 residues. The CDR3 sequence: CASSKAATSPRQETQYF. The CDR3 DNA sequence: TGTGCCAGCAGCAAAGCCGCGACTAGCCCCCGTCAAGAGACCCAGTACTTC.

The chain carries TRBV27 and TRBJ1-5; 9 positions match TRBD1. Germline V gives CDR1 MNHEY, CDR2 SMNVEV (reference sequence). V lost 6 bases and J lost 7; bases outside the gene matches: 1. This CDR3 region has 12 residues. The CDR3 nucleotides are TGTGCCAGCAGGACAGGGGGGCAGCCCCAGCATTTT. This translates into CASRTGGQPQHF.

Details on this clone: The germline gene is not matched at one end of the junction; a read error may be the cause. V gene TRBV7-9 combines with J gene TRBJ2-1, with D hard to call. Germline values: CDR1 SEHNR, CDR2 FQNEAQ (reference sequence). The length of the CDR3 is 11 residues. CDR3: CGASSYNEQFF. CDR3 bases: TGCGGAGCTAGCTCCTACAATGAGCAGTTCTTC.

V is TRBV19 and J is TRBJ2-7; the D is unclear. The germline CDR1 and CDR2 sequences are LNHDA and SQIVND (reference sequence). V dropped 5 bases and J dropped 0 bases, with 14 bases sitting between them. This CDR3 has 15 amino acids. The CDR3 region has the DNA TGTGCCAGTAGTCCTCGGACCGGATACTCCTACGAGCAGTACTTC. This codes for CASSPRTGYSYEQYF.

This chain connects TRBV27 to TRBJ1-2; D uncertain. The CDR3 is 12 amino acids. Germline-derived CDR1 and CDR2 are MNHEY and SMNVEV (reference sequence). V dropped 6 bases and J dropped 6 bases, with 11 bases sitting between them. The CDR3 region is CASRSGGNGYTF. The CDR3 DNA is TGTGCCAGCAGATCCGGAGGCAATGGCTACACCTTC.

V gene TRBV12-5 combines with J gene TRBJ2-5; possibly TRBD2 for D (6 bases). The V gene lost 0 bases and the J gene lost 3 bases, with 11 bases spanning the gap. Germline V gene data show CDR1 as LGHNT and CDR2 as FRNRAP. The CDR3 runs 15 residues. In DNA, the CDR3 is TGTGCTAGTGGTTTGGTACGGTGGGAGGAAGAGACCCAGTACTTC. It specifies CASGLVRWEEETQYF.

The V and J genes are TRBV19 and TRBJ2-6; perhaps TRBD2 as D (5 bases). Germline V gene lookup returns CDR1 LNHDA and CDR2 SQIVND (reference sequence). The CDR3 is 14 amino acids. The ends were cut back, 3 bases at V and 7 bases at J, with 10 bases in the middle. CDR3 amino acids: CASSMAGGANVLTF. The CDR3 region has the DNA TGTGCCAGTAGTATGGCGGGCGGTGCCAACGTCCTGACTTTC.

The genes are TRBV6-5 and TRBJ1-2, with TRBD1 matching over 9 bases. Germline V gene sequence: CDR1 MNHEY, CDR2 SVGAGI. The CDR3 runs to 13 residues. J gave up 7 bases and V 5 bases, and 5 bases lay outside the gene matches. The DNA of the CDR3 is TGTGCCAGCAGTAAGGACAGGGGTCTTGGCTACACCTTC. Translating it yields CASSKDRGLGYTF.

Here the CDR3 DNA reads TGCGCCAGCAGCCCGGATGTTGGGGGGACTTCACCCCTCCACTTT. Translated: CASSPDVGGTSPLHF. The chain uses TRBV5-1 and TRBJ1-6; D might be TRBD1 (5 bases). CDR1 SGHRS and CDR2 YFSETQ come from the germline V gene. The CDR3 contains 15 residues. V was pared by 4 bases and J by 9 bases, with 17 bases between.

The chain uses TRBV7-9 and TRBJ1-2, with TRBD1 matching 8 bases. Germline V gives CDR1 SEHNR, CDR2 FQNEAQ (reference sequence). V shed 3 bases and J 0 bases; nucleotides not matched to a gene: 3. The CDR3 spans 15 residues. The CDR3 DNA reads TGTGCCAGCAGCTTCGGACAGGGCACTAACTATGGCTACACCTTC. It translates to CASSFGQGTNYGYTF.

This chain joins TRBV18 and TRBJ1-1, with 11 positions matching TRBD1. Germline CDR1 is KGHSH and CDR2 is LQKENI. V shed 0 bases and J 14 bases; nucleotides not matched to a gene: 8. The CDR3 totals 14 residues. The CDR3 region is CASSPPGTGGLMFF. The DNA of the CDR3 is TGTGCCAGCTCACCACCGGGGACAGGGGGTCTCATGTTCTTT.

This chain links TRBV18 with TRBJ2-3; unclear D gene. Germline CDR1 reads KGHSH; CDR2 reads LQKENI. The CDR3 sequence is 16 residues long. Trimming pared 1 base from V and 5 bases from J, leaving 16 bases between. As DNA, the CDR3 is TGTGCCAGCTCACCACGGGCTGGCAGTTATGAAGATACGCAGTATTTT. As protein: CASSPRAGSYEDTQYF.

Concerning this clone: Other DNA sequences in the sample encode the same CDR3. The J gene is TRBJ1-1, the V gene TRBV18; D not certain. V shed 1 base and J shed 2 bases, with 8 bases lying between them. This CDR3 is 14 amino acids long. Germline loops: CDR1 KGHSH, CDR2 LQKENI. The DNA for the CDR3 is TGTGCCAGCTCACCACAGGGCGTCAACACTGAAGCTTTCTTT. Translation: CASSPQGVNTEAFF.

The chain joins TRBV7-6 to TRBJ1-3; D may be TRBD1 (5 bases). Germline assignment: CDR1 SGHVS and CDR2 FNYEAQ. The CDR3 is 16 residues long. V was shortened by 0 bases and J by 0 bases, with 9 bases between the two germline ends. CDR3 sequence (DNA): TGTGCCAGCAGCTTAGCGGAAGGGGTCTCTGGAAACACCATATATTTT. Residues: CASSLAEGVSGNTIYF.

The chain combines TRBV4-2 with TRBJ2-7; 7 bases are shared with TRBD2. J lost 2 bases, V lost 0 bases, and 7 bases had no gene match. The CDR3 has 16 amino acids. The germline gives CDR1 LGHNA, CDR2 YNFKEQ. In DNA form, the CDR3 reads TGTGCCAGCAGCCAAGATCAAACAGCGGGACCCTACGAGCAGTACTTC. This gives the protein CASSQDQTAGPYEQYF.

This CDR3 is CATSDFWGTSGSDTQYF. For the CDR3, the DNA is TGTGCCACCAGTGATTTCTGGGGGACTAGCGGGAGCGATACGCAGTATTTT. The chain joins TRBV24-1 to TRBJ2-3, with 14 bases aligning to TRBD2. Trimming took 1 base from V and 6 from J; bases not matched to a gene: 5. From germline, CDR1 is KGHDR and CDR2 SFDVKD. CDR3 length: 17 amino acids.

This chain uses TRBV7-9 with TRBJ1-5; the D is unclear. In germline, CDR1 is SEHNR, CDR2 FQNEAQ (reference sequence). There are 13 residues in the CDR3. V was clipped by 5 bases and J by 5 bases, with 10 bases between them. Here the CDR3 reads CASSLGRDQPQHF. CDR3 nucleotides: TGTGCCAGCAGCCTAGGGAGGGATCAGCCCCAGCATTTT.

This chain joins TRBV27 and TRBJ1-6, with a possible D match to TRBD1 (6 bases). Trimming left V 8 bases short and J 6 bases short, with 23 bases between. The CDR3 is made up of 17 amino acids. The germline V gene has CDR1 MNHEY and CDR2 SMNVEV (reference sequence). This CDR3 is CASLPSATGPSNSPLHF. CDR3 nucleotide sequence: TGTGCCAGCCTACCCTCCGCAACAGGGCCTTCTAATTCACCCCTCCACTTT.

The rearrangement joins TRBV7-9 to TRBJ1-1, with D maybe TRBD1 (6 bases). Deletions cut 6 bases from V and 5 bases from J, with 22 bases between. The CDR3 sequence is 16 residues long. The V gene's germline CDR1 is SEHNR and CDR2 FQNEAQ (reference sequence). The CDR3 spells CASSRVSIRGRTEAFF. The CDR3 nucleotides read TGTGCCAGCAGTCGAGTCTCTATCAGGGGTAGGACTGAAGCTTTCTTT.

The chain is built from TRBV7-9 and TRBJ2-1; TRBD1 is a possible D gene (5 bases). Looked up from germline, CDR1 is SEHNR and CDR2 is FQNEAQ (reference sequence). The CDR3 has 16 amino acids. The ends were cut back, 0 bases at V and 6 bases at J, with 15 bases in the middle. DNA of the CDR3: TGTGCCAGCAGCTTAGCGAGGAGTGACACAGGCAATGAGCAGTTCTTC. Translation: CASSLARSDTGNEQFF.

The chain couples TRBV25-1 to TRBJ1-2; D remains ambiguous. This CDR3 contains 17 residues. Between the trimmed V and J ends, which lost 6 bases and 0 bases, there was a span of 20 bases. Germline-derived CDR1 and CDR2 are MGHDK and SYGVNS. CDR3 nucleotides: TGTGCCAGCAGGGAGTCCCTCCCCAAGGATTCTAACTATGGCTACACCTTC. Its protein is CASRESLPKDSNYGYTF.

With regard to this clone: The sample has other DNA sequences that encode this CDR3 too. CDR3 nucleotide sequence: TGTGCCAGTAAACAGGGAGGTCAGCCCCAGCATTTT. Translated: CASKQGGQPQHF. V gene TRBV12-3 or TRBV12-4 combines with J gene TRBJ1-5; maybe TRBD1 (6 bases). Trimming left V 9 bases short and J 6 bases short, with 12 bases between. The CDR3 loop spans 12 amino acids.

The V call is TRBV6-6, the J call TRBJ1-4; possibly TRBD1 for D (5 bases). Germline lookup yields CDR1 MNHNY and CDR2 SVGAGI (reference sequence). V lost 3 bases and J 5 bases, leaving 10 bases between the germline ends. The CDR3 is 14 amino acids. CDR3 DNA sequence: TGTGCCAGCAGTTATGGGGCAGGGAATGAAAAACTGTTTTTT. This gives the protein CASSYGAGNEKLFF.

This clone was observed a single time. The V gene is TRBV19, the J gene TRBJ1-6; tentative D call: TRBD1 (6 bases). This CDR3 is 14 amino acids long. Trimming pared 6 bases from V and 8 bases from J, leaving 14 bases between. CDR1 is LNHDA and CDR2 is SQIVND in the germline V gene (reference sequence). CDR3 in amino acids: CASRHRVTDSPLHF. The CDR3 coding sequence is TGTGCCAGTAGACACAGGGTTACGGATTCACCCCTCCACTTT.

The CDR3 sequence is CASSPRGFEQYF. In DNA, the CDR3 is TGTGCCAGCAGCCCCAGGGGCTTCGAGCAGTACTTC. The chain combines TRBV7-8 with TRBJ2-7, with D perhaps matching TRBD1 (6 bases). The germline gives CDR1 SGHVS, CDR2 FQNEAQ. There are 12 residues in the CDR3. V was cut by 5 bases and J by 6 bases, with 11 bases left in between.

The chain recombines TRBV5-4 with TRBJ1-1, with 7 nucleotides matching TRBD1. The germline V gene has CDR1 SGHNT and CDR2 YYREEE (reference sequence). After removal of 5 bases from V and 0 bases from J, the junction contained 7 bases not matched to a gene. The CDR3 sequence is 15 residues long. For the CDR3, the DNA is TGTGCCAGCAGATTACAGGGGCTTATGAACACTGAAGCTTTCTTT. This translates into CASRLQGLMNTEAFF. The full variable domain, its missing parts supplied by reference TRBV5-4 and TRBJ1-1, is ETGVTQSPTHLIKTRGQQVTLRCSSQSGHNTVSWYQQALGQGPQFIFQYYREEENGRGNFPPRFSGLQFPNYSSELNVNALELDDSALYLCASRLQGLMNTEAFFGQGTRLTVV.